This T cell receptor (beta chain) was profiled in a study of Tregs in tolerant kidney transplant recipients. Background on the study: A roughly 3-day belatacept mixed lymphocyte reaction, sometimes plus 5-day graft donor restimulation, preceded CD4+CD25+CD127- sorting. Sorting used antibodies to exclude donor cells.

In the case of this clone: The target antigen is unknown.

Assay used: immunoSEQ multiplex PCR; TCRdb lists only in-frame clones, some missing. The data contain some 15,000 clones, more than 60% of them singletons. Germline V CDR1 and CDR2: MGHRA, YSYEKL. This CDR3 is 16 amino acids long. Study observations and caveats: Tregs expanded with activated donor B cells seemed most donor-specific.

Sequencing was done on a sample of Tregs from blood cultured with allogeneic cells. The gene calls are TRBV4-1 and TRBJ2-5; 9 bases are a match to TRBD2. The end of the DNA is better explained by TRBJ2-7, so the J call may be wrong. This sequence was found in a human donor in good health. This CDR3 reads CASSQASGTSIYEQYF. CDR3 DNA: TGCGCCAGCAGCCAAGCTTCGGGGACTAGCATCTACGAGCAGTACTTC.